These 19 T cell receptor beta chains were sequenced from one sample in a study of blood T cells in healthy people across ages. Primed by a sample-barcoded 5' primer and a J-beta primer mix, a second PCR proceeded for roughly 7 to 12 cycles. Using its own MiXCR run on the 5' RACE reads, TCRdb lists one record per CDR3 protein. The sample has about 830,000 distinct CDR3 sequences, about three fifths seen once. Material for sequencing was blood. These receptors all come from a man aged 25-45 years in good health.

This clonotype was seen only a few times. The CDR3 region is CASSQDLGSLRYQSGEQYF. In DNA form, the CDR3 reads TGCGCCAGCAGCCAAGATTTAGGCAGCCTTAGGTATCAAAGCGGCGAGCAGTACTTC. This chain joins TRBV4-3 and TRBJ2-7; D is possibly TRBD2 (5 bases). The CDR3 is made up of 19 amino acids. Per the germline V gene, CDR1 is LGHNA and CDR2 is YSLEER. Trimming cost V 0 bases and J 6 bases, with 27 bases left between them.

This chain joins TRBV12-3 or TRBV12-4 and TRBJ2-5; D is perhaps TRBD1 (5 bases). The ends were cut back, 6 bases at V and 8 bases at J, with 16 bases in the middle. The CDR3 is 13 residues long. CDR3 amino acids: CASSPRTRLTQYF. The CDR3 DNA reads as TGTGCCAGCAGCCCTAGGACACGGTTAACCCAGTACTTC.

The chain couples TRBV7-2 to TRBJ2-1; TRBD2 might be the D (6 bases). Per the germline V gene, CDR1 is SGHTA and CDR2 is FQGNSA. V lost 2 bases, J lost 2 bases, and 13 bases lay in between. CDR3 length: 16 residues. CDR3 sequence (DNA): TGTGCCAGCAGCTTATCGACGGGAGTGGCCTACAATGAGCAGTTCTTC. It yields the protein CASSLSTGVAYNEQFF.

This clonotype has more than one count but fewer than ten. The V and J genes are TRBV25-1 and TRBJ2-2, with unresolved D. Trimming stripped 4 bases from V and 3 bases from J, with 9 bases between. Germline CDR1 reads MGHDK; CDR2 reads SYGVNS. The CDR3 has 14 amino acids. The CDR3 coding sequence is TGTGCCAGCAGTGGACCTGACGACACCGGGGAGCTGTTTTTT. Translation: CASSGPDDTGELFF.

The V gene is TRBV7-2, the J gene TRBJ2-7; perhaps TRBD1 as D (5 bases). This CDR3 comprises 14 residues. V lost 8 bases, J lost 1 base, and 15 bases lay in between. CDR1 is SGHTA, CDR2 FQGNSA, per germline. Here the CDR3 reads CASRTLGLSYEQYF. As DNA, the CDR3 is TGTGCCAGCCGCACTCTGGGGCTATCCTACGAGCAGTACTTC.

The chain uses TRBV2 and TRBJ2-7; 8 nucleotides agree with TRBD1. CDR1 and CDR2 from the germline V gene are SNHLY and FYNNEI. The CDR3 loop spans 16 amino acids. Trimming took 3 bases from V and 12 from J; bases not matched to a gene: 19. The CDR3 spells CASSDGGRQGAGIMYF. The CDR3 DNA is TGTGCCAGCAGTGATGGCGGGCGGCAGGGGGCCGGTATAATGTACTTC.

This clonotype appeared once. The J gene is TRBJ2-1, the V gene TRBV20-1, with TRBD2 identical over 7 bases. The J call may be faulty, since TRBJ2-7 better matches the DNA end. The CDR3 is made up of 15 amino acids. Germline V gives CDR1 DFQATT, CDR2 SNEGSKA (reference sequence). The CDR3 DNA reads TGCAGTACACCAAGAAACCTAGCGGCCTACAATGAGCAGTACTTC. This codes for CSTPRNLAAYNEQYF.

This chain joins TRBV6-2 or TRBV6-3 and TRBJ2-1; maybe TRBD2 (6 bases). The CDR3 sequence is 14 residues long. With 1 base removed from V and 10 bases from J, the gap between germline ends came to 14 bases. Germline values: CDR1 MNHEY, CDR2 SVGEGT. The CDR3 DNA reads TGTGCCAGCAGTTACTATGGGGGAGGAGGGGAGCAGTTCTTC. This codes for CASSYYGGGGEQFF.

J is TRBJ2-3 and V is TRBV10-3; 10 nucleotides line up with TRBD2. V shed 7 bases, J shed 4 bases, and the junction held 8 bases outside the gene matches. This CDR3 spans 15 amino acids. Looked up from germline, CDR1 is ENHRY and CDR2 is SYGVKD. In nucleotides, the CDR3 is TGTGCCATCAACATAGCGGGAGGAAGTTCAGATACGCAGTATTTT. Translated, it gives CAINIAGGSSDTQYF.

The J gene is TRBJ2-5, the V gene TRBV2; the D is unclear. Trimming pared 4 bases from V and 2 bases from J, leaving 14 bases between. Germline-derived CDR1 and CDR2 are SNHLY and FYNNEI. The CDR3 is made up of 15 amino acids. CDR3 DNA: TGTGCCAGCAGTGCGAGACACACTTATCAAGAGACCCAGTACTTC. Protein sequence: CASSARHTYQETQYF.

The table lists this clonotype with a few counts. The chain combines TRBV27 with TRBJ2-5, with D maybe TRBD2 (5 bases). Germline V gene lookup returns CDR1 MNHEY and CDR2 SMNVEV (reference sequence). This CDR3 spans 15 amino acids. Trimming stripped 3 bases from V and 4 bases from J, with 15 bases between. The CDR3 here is CASSLEGLAGETQYF. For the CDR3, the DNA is TGTGCCAGCAGTTTGGAAGGACTGGCGGGAGAGACCCAGTACTTC.

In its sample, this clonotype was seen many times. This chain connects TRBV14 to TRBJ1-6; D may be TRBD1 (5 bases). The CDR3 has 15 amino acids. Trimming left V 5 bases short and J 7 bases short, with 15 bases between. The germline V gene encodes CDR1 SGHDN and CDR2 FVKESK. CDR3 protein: CASSENLRGNSPLHF. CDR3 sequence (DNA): TGTGCCAGCAGCGAAAACTTAAGGGGCAATTCACCCCTCCACTTT.

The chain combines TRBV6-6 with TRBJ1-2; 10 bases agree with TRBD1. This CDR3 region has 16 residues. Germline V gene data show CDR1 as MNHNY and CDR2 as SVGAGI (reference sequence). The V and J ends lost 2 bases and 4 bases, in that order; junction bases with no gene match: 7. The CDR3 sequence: CASSYGGQGFSYGYTF. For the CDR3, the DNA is TGTGCCAGCAGTTACGGGGGACAGGGGTTTTCCTATGGCTACACCTTC.

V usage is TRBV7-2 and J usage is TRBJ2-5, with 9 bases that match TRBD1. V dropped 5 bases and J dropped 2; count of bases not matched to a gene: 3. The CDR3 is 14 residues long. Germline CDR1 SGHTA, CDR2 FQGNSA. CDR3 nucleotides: TGTGCCAGCAGCCACGACAGGGGGCAAGAGACCCAGTACTTC. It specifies CASSHDRGQETQYF.

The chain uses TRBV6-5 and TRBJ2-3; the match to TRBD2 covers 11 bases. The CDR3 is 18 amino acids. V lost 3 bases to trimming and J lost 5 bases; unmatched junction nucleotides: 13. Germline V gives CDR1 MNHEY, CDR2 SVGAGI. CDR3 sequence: CASSYRLISGGAEDTQYF. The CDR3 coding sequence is TGTGCCAGCAGTTATCGTCTAATTAGCGGGGGGGCCGAAGATACGCAGTATTTT.

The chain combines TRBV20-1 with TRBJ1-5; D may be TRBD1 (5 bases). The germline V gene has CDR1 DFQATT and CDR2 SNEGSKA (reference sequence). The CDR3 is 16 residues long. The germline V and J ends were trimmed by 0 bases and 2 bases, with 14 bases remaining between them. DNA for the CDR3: TGCAGTGCTAGAGATACAGGAGGGTCGGGCAATCAGCCCCAGCATTTT. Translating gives CSARDTGGSGNQPQHF.

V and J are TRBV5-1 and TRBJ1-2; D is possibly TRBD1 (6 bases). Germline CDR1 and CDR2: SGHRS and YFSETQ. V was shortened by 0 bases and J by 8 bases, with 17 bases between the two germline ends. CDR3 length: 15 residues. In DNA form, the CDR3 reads TGCGCCAGCAGCTTGGAAGAGTTCAGGGGACACGGCTACACCTTC. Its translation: CASSLEEFRGHGYTF.

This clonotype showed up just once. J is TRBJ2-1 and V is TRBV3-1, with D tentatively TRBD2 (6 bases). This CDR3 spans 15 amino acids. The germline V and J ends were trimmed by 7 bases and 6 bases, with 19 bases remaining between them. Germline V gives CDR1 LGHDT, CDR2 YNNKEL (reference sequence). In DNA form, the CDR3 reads TGTGCCAGCACCCGGGCCAGCAGGCGGGGCAATGAGCAGTTCTTC. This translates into CASTRASRRGNEQFF.

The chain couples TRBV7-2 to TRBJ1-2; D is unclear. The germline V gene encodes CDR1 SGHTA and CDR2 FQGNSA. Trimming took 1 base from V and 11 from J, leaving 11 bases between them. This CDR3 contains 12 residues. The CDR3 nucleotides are TGTGCCAGCAGCTTAGTCGAGGGATCTTACACCTTC. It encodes CASSLVEGSYTF.